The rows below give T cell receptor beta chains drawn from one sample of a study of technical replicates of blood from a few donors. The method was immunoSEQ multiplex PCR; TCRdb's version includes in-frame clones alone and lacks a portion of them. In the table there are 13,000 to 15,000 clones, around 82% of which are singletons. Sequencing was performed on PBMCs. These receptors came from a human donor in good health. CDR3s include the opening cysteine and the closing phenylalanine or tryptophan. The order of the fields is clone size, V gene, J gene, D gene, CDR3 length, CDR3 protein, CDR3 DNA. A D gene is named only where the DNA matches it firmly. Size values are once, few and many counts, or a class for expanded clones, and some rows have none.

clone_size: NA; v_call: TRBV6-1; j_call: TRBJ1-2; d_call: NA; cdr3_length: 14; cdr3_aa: CASSESPRFSIYTF; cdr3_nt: TGTGCCAGCAGTGAATCCCCCAGATTTTCCATCTACACCTTC
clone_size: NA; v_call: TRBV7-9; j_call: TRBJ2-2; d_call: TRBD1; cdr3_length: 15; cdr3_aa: CASSYTGGHTGELFF; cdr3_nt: TGTGCCAGCAGCTACACAGGGGGCCACACCGGGGAGCTGTTTTTT
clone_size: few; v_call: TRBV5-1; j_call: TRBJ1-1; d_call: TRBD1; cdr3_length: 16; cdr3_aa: CASSITGTGVNTEAFF; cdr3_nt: TGCGCCAGCAGCATAACCGGGACAGGGGTGAACACTGAAGCTTTCTTT
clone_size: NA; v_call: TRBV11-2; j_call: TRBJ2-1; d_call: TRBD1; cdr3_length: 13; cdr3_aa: CASNRGSYNEQFF; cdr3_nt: TGTGCCAGCAACAGGGGCTCCTACAATGAGCAGTTCTTC
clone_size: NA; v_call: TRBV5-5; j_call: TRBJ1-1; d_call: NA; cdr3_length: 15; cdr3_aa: CASSQDGQLNTEAFF; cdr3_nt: TGTGCCAGCAGCCAAGATGGACAGCTGAACACTGAAGCTTTCTTT
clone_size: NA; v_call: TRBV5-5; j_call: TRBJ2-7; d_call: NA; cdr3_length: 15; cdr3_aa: CASSYRGGIDYEQYF; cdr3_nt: TGTGCCAGCAGCTACCGGGGTGGGATAGACTACGAGCAGTACTTC
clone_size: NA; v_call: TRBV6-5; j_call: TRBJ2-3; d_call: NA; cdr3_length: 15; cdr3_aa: CASSYSVAGTDTQYF; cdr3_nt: TGTGCCAGCAGTTACTCGGTAGCAGGGACAGATACGCAGTATTTT
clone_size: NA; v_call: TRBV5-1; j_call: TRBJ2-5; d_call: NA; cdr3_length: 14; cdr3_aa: CASSLGGTQETQYF; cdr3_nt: TGCGCCAGCAGCTTGGGCGGGACCCAAGAGACCCAGTACTTC
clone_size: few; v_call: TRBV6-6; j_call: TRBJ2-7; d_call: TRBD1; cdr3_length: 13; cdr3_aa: CASSYRQGEMTYF; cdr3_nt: TGTGCCAGCAGCTATAGACAGGGGGAGATGACGTACTTC
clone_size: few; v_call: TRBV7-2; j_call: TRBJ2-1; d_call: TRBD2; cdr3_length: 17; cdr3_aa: CASSFPGLAGANNEQFF; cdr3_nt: TGTGCCAGCAGCTTCCCTGGACTAGCGGGAGCCAACAATGAGCAGTTCTTC
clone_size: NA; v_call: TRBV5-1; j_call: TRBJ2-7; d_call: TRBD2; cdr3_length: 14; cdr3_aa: CASSLGTSINEQYF; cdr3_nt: TGCGCCAGCAGCTTGGGGACTAGTATCAACGAGCAGTACTTC
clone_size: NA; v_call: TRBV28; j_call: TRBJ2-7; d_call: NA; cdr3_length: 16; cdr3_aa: CASSSQARALSYEQYF; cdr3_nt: TGTGCCAGCAGTTCACAGGCTCGGGCCCTCTCCTACGAGCAGTACTTC
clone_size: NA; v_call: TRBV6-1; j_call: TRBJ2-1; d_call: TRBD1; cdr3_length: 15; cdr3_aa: CASSDTGAFVNEQFF; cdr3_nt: TGTGCCAGCAGCGACACAGGGGCATTCGTGAATGAGCAGTTCTTC
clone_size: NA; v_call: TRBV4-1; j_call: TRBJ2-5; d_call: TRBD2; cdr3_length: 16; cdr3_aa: CASSQDPSGDQETQYF; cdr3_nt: TGCGCCAGCAGCCAAGATCCTAGCGGGGACCAAGAGACCCAGTACTTC
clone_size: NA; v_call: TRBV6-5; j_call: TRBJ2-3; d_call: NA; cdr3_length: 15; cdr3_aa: CASSYSGGSTDTQYF; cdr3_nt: TGTGCCAGCAGTTACTCCGGCGGTAGCACAGATACGCAGTATTTT
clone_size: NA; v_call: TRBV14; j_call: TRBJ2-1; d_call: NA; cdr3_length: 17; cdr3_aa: CASSQPSRGTSYNEQFF; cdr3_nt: TGTGCCAGCAGCCAGCCATCCCGGGGGACGTCCTACAATGAGCAGTTCTTC
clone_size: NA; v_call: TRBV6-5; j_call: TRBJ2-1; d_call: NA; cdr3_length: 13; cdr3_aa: CASSTSTRGEQFF; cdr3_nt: TGTGCCAGCAGTACCTCGACTAGGGGTGAGCAGTTCTTC
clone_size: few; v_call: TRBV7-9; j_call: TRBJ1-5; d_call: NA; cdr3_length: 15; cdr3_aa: CASSGEGEKGQPQHF; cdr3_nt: TGTGCCAGCAGCGGAGAGGGGGAAAAGGGACAGCCCCAGCATTTT
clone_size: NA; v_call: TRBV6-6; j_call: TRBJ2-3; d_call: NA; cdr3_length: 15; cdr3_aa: CASSSRALRTDTQYF; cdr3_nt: TGTGCCAGCAGTTCGAGGGCCCTTCGCACAGATACGCAGTATTTT
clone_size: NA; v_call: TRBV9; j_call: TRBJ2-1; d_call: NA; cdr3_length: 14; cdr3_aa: CASSVTTGEYEQFF; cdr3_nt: TGTGCCAGCAGCGTTACGACAGGCGAATATGAGCAGTTCTTC
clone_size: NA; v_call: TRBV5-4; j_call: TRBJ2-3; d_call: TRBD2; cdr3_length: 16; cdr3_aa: CASSLEPAGVGDTQYF; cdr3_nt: TGTGCCAGCAGCTTGGAACCAGCGGGAGTGGGAGATACGCAGTATTTT
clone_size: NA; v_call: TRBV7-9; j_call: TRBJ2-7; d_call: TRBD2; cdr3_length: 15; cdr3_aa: CASSVQSGEAGEQYF; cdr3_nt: TGTGCCAGCAGCGTACAAAGCGGGGAGGCTGGCGAGCAGTACTTC
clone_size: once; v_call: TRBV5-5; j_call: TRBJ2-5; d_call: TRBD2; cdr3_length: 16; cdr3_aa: CASSFGGLAGEETQYF; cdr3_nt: TGTGCCAGCAGCTTTGGTGGACTAGCGGGAGAAGAGACCCAGTACTTC
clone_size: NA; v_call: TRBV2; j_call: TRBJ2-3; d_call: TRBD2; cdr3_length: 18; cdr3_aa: CARTSSGLAGGEADTQYF; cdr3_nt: TGTGCCAGAACCTCCTCGGGACTAGCGGGAGGCGAAGCAGATACGCAGTATTTT
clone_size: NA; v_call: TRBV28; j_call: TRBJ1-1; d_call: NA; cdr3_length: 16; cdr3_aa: CASSFDLTGMNTEAFF; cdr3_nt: TGTGCCAGCAGTTTCGATTTAACAGGGATGAACACTGAAGCTTTCTTT
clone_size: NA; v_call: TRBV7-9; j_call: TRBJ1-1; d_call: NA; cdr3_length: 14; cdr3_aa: CASSLDPPGTEAFF; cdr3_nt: TGTGCCAGCAGCTTAGATCCCCCCGGGACTGAAGCTTTCTTT
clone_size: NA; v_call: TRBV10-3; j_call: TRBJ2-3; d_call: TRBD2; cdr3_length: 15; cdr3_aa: CAISSSGSSTDTQYF; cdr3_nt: TGTGCCATCAGTTCTAGCGGTTCTAGCACAGATACGCAGTATTTT